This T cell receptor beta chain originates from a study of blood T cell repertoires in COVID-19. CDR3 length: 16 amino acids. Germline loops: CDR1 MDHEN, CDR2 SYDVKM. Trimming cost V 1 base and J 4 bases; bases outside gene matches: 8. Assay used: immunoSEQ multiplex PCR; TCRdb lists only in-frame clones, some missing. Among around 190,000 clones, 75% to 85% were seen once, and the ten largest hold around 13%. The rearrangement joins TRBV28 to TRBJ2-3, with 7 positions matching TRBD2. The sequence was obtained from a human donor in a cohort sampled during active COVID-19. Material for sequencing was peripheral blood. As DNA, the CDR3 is TGTGCCAGCAGTTTATTGGGGAGGGCCTCCCCAGATACGCAGTATTTT. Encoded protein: CASSLLGRASPDTQYF.